Described below is a single T cell receptor (beta chain) sequence and its context. Its antigen remains unidentified. Data came from immunoSEQ multiplex PCR; TCRdb stores just in-frame clones and leaves some out. Among about 140,000 clones listed, roughly 88% were seen once. Germline V gene data show CDR1 as LGHNA and CDR2 as YNFKEQ. The CDR3 is made up of 11 amino acids. V was shortened by 3 bases and J by 5 bases, with 3 bases between the two germline ends. These data are taken from a study of T cell responses to AZD1222 COVID-19 vaccine. Study-wide points: Increases in Spike-specific TCR breadth and depth were seen after two AZD1222 doses. Donors in the cohort were predominantly white British and more often female, and clonal diversity was possibly underestimated. Epitopes outside B.1.351 and B.1.1.7 mutated regions reportedly drew nearly half of spike TCRs.

The receptor was isolated from an adult in good health. Sequencing used peripheral blood, obtained on day 0 of AZD1222 vaccination. The V call is TRBV4-2, the J call TRBJ2-3; D is unclear. The CDR3 here is CASSHRDTQYF. The CDR3 region has the DNA TGTGCCAGCAGCCATAGAGATACGCAGTATTTT.